This T cell receptor (beta chain) originates from a study of T-cell reconstitution after alpha-beta-depleted transplantation in children. Using unique molecular identifiers, the investigators prepared the TCRbeta library. From the PCR reads, TCRdb called clonotypes with MiXCR, one entry per CDR3 protein. The sample lists 90,000 to 100,000 distinct CDR3 sequences; about 25% were seen once. Germline V gene sequence: CDR1 LGHNA, CDR2 YSLEER. This CDR3 has 15 residues. V was shortened by 3 bases and J by 2 bases, with 12 bases between the two germline ends. The sequences come from PBMCs, collected before TCRalphabeta/CD19-depleted stem cell transplant. This rearrangement joins TRBV4-3 to TRBJ2-3, with D hard to call. The receptor's source is a boy aged 2 to 10 with acute lymphoblastic leukemia, due to receive a stem cell transplant. CDR3 coding DNA: TGCGCCAGCAGCCATAGTTGGAGTTTCACAGATACGCAGTATTTT. This codes for CASSHSWSFTDTQYF.